This entry lists 19 T cell receptor beta chains sequenced from one sample in a study of CD8 T cells in ankylosing spondylitis. TCRdb redid the calling of the 5' RACE reads with MiXCR, one entry per CDR3 protein. The sample lists 200,000 to 300,000 distinct CDR3 sequences, roughly 10% seen once, with about 6.8% in the top ten. The sample taken for sequencing was blood, either unsorted or a sorted T cell fraction (not recorded which). Source of these receptors: a male donor with ankylosing spondylitis or in good health (not recorded which).

The chain has TRBV19 and TRBJ2-1; D is ambiguous. Germline V gene data show CDR1 as LNHDA and CDR2 as SQIVND (reference sequence). Trimming removed 3 bases at V and 0 bases at J, with 9 bases between. This CDR3 has 15 residues. CDR3 sequence: CASSIRASSYNEQFF. The CDR3 nucleotides read TGTGCCAGTAGTATCCGGGCGAGCTCCTACAATGAGCAGTTCTTC.

Only a few counts were recorded for this clonotype. The chain links TRBV2 to TRBJ2-1, with a possible D match to TRBD1 (5 bases). Trimming took off 4 bases at V and 4 bases at J, with 14 bases between the two ends. CDR1 is SNHLY and CDR2 is FYNNEI in the germline V gene. The CDR3 is 15 residues long. CDR3 protein: CASSVPGMRYNEQFF. As DNA, the CDR3 is TGTGCCAGCAGTGTTCCAGGGATGCGGTACAATGAGCAGTTCTTC.

This clonotype has at least ten counts. The genes are TRBV28 and TRBJ1-5; tentative D call: TRBD1 (6 bases). V was shortened by 6 bases and J by 3 bases, with 15 bases between the two germline ends. Germline values: CDR1 MDHEN, CDR2 SYDVKM. There are 15 residues in the CDR3. The CDR3 loop is CASSMDSTVNQPQHF. The CDR3 DNA is TGTGCCAGCAGCATGGACAGCACAGTCAATCAGCCCCAGCATTTT.

The table lists this clonotype with many counts. The chain links TRBV20-1 to TRBJ2-7, with TRBD2 matching over 10 bases. The CDR3 is made up of 15 amino acids. Germline CDR1 and CDR2: DFQATT and SNEGSKA (reference sequence). V lost 7 bases, J lost 7 bases, and 16 bases stayed unmatched. The DNA for the CDR3 is TGCAGTGTAGAGCGGGAGGGCCAAAGAGGGATGGAGCAGTACTTC. Amino acids: CSVEREGQRGMEQYF.

The CDR3 nucleotides are TGTGCCAGCAGCTTAGTTGGGGCGGCTGGGGCCAACGTCCTGACTTTC. Encoded protein: CASSLVGAAGANVLTF. The gene calls are TRBV7-6 and TRBJ2-6; maybe TRBD1 (5 bases). Looked up from germline, CDR1 is SGHVS and CDR2 is FNYEAQ. The CDR3 consists of 16 residues. V shed 1 base and J shed 2 bases, with 9 bases lying between them.

The sample holds many counts of this clonotype. The rearrangement links TRBV20-1 to TRBJ1-4; D call uncertain. The CDR3 sequence is 12 residues long. V gave up 7 bases and J gave up 7 bases, with 13 bases separating them. Germline V gene lookup returns CDR1 DFQATT and CDR2 SNEGSKA (reference sequence). CDR3 residues: CSVDGLGEKLFF. The CDR3 coding sequence is TGCAGTGTGGACGGACTCGGTGAAAAACTGTTTTTT.

This clonotype was recorded many times. V is TRBV4-2 and J is TRBJ2-2, with TRBD2 matching over 8 bases. Germline trimming cut 4 bases from V and 3 bases from J; bases unmatched to any gene: 1. Germline V gene data show CDR1 as LGHNA and CDR2 as YNFKEQ. This CDR3 has 14 residues. The CDR3 region has the DNA TGTGCCAGCAGCCCGGGACTAGACACCGGGGAGCTGTTTTTT. Translating gives CASSPGLDTGELFF.

This clonotype appeared a few times. V usage is TRBV14 and J usage is TRBJ2-7; D may correspond to TRBD1 or TRBD2 (5 bases each). Trimming cost V 6 bases and J 7 bases, with 28 bases left between them. The CDR3 has 17 amino acids. From germline, CDR1 is SGHDN and CDR2 FVKESK. This chain's CDR3 is CASRTYQMGPPAREQYF. The CDR3 DNA sequence: TGTGCCAGCAGAACCTACCAGATGGGACCCCCTGCGCGTGAGCAGTACTTC.

The sample holds a few counts of this clonotype. J is TRBJ2-7 and V is TRBV5-1; 7 bases line up with TRBD2. Germline CDR1 is SGHRS and CDR2 is YFSETQ. This CDR3 is built from 15 residues. With 4 bases clipped from V and 2 bases from J, the junction kept 9 bases outside the gene matches. The CDR3 DNA reads as TGCGCCAGCAGCCCAGGGACTATAGCCACCTACGAGCAGTACTTC. Residues: CASSPGTIATYEQYF.

This clonotype was seen ten or more times. This chain connects TRBV25-1 to TRBJ1-5; possible D gene TRBD1, 5 bases. In germline, CDR1 is MGHDK, CDR2 SYGVNS. The CDR3 extends over 15 amino acids. V was pared by 8 bases and J by 0 bases, with 14 bases between. CDR3 sequence reads: CASGGGTNSNQPQHF. CDR3 DNA: TGTGCCAGCGGGGGGGGGACCAATAGCAATCAGCCCCAGCATTTT.

This clonotype was detected ten times or more. The J gene is TRBJ2-5, the V gene TRBV5-6, with TRBD1 identical over 9 bases. CDR3 length: 15 amino acids. V trimming: 5 bases; J trimming: 5 bases; junction bases outside the gene matches: 10. The germline V gene has CDR1 SGHDT and CDR2 YYEEEE. The CDR3 protein is CASSSGTGYVETQYF. DNA of the CDR3: TGTGCCAGCAGTTCCGGGACAGGGTACGTGGAGACCCAGTACTTC.

In its sample, this clonotype was seen many times. This chain uses TRBV20-1 with TRBJ2-3; TRBD2 aligns across 14 bases. The length of the CDR3 is 20 residues. The J segment lost 6 bases and the V segment lost 0 bases, leaving 17 bases of the junction unmatched. From germline, CDR1 is DFQATT and CDR2 SNEGSKA (reference sequence). The DNA for the CDR3 is TGCAGTGCTAGAGATTTTATGGGGACGGGACTAGCGGGAGCCGTGGATACGCAGTATTTT. It yields the protein CSARDFMGTGLAGAVDTQYF.

The V call is TRBV15, the J call TRBJ2-1, with a weak D call TRBD1 (5 bases). Germline V lookup: CDR1 LNHNV, CDR2 YYDKDF (reference sequence). The V gene lost 5 bases and the J gene lost 6 bases, with 14 bases spanning the gap. The CDR3 runs to 14 residues. The CDR3 loop reads CATSGVGLFNEQFF. In nucleotides, the CDR3 is TGTGCCACCAGCGGAGTGGGGCTTTTCAATGAGCAGTTCTTC.

This clonotype was observed a handful of times. The J gene is TRBJ2-7, the V gene TRBV27; 9 bases agree with TRBD1. The ends lost 8 bases at V and 4 bases at J; junction bases unmatched: 6. Germline CDR1 reads MNHEY; CDR2 reads SMNVEV (reference sequence). The CDR3 runs to 13 residues. The CDR3 reads CASQDRGSYEQYF. DNA for the CDR3: TGTGCCAGCCAGGACAGGGGTTCTTACGAGCAGTACTTC.

This chain uses TRBV3-1 with TRBJ2-3, with TRBD2 matching 10 bases. The CDR3 is 16 residues long. V dropped 3 bases and J dropped 4; count of bases not matched to a gene: 7. CDR1 LGHDT and CDR2 YNNKEL come from the germline V gene (reference sequence). CDR3 protein: CASSQSSTSGPDTQYF. The CDR3 DNA follows: TGTGCCAGCAGCCAGAGTTCGACTAGCGGGCCAGATACGCAGTATTTT.

This clonotype was picked up many times. The chain combines TRBV25-1 with TRBJ1-2; D call uncertain. This CDR3 is 14 amino acids long. V was trimmed by 0 bases and J by 7 bases, leaving 12 bases between them. Germline V gene sequence: CDR1 MGHDK, CDR2 SYGVNS. The CDR3, as DNA: TGTGCCAGCAGTGAATACGGGGAGGCAGGTGGCTACACCTTC. Protein sequence: CASSEYGEAGGYTF.

As DNA, the CDR3 is TGTGCCAGTAGAGCTACAGGACTCCGTGGCTACACCTTC. Translating gives CASRATGLRGYTF. The V call is TRBV19, the J call TRBJ1-2; possibly TRBD1 for D (5 bases). The germline V gene has CDR1 LNHDA and CDR2 SQIVND (reference sequence). CDR3 length equals 13 residues. V dropped 6 bases and J dropped 7 bases, with 15 bases sitting between them.

This clonotype was counted a few times. The rearrangement uses TRBV28 and TRBJ1-1; D is perhaps TRBD1 (6 bases). Germline-derived CDR1 and CDR2 are MDHEN and SYDVKM. Trimming took 8 bases from V and 4 from J, leaving 17 bases between them. The length of the CDR3 is 14 residues. The CDR3: CASLIGGRGTEAFF. The CDR3 nucleotides read TGTGCCAGCCTAATCGGGGGGCGAGGCACTGAAGCTTTCTTT.

This clonotype was observed many times. The rearrangement links TRBV12-3 or TRBV12-4 to TRBJ1-5, with D perhaps matching TRBD1 (6 bases). This CDR3 has 14 amino acids. V lost 3 bases, J lost 3 bases, and 9 bases lay in between. The CDR3 coding sequence is TGTGCCAGCAGTTTTAGGGGGAACAATCAGCCCCAGCATTTT. Its protein is CASSFRGNNQPQHF.